The T cell receptor (beta chain) described here comes from a study of cytomegalovirus exposure and HLA in healthy donors. Whole-study findings and limits: A later analysis, which compared TCR beta chains of equal frequency, found the HLA-associated ones more clonally expanded. Some V segments could not be told apart, so they were left out, TRBV6-2 and TRBV6-3 among them. Later, TCR association rates were found to vary by HLA locus, highest for DRB1 and lowest for HLA-C. A previous analysis found most TCR beta V segments productive roughly 87% or roughly 30% of the time.

Germline loops: CDR1 MGHDK, CDR2 SYGVNS. Deletions cut 2 bases from V and 3 bases from J, with 19 bases between. The CDR3 runs to 17 residues. Vbeta (60) and Jbeta (13) primers were used in the PCR. Sequencing used immunoSEQ multiplex PCR; TCRdb keeps in-frame clones, though not all of them. The sample has about 120,000 clones, roughly three quarters seen once. Worth noting for this clone: Its antigen remains unidentified.

The V call is TRBV25-1, the J call TRBJ1-2, with a weak D call TRBD1 (5 bases). Sequenced sample: PBMCs. This clonotype was sampled from a man aged 25-45 years in good health and CMV-seropositive. In DNA, the CDR3 is TGTGCCAGCAGTGAACCCCACCTAGGGGATCTTCACTATGGCTACACCTTC. Encoded protein: CASSEPHLGDLHYGYTF.